This TCR beta chain was captured by sequencing in a study of naive and memory T cell subsets. Study-wide points: Gini index rose across naive, CM, EM and EMRA in CD4 and CD8.

Germline-derived CDR1 and CDR2 are SQVTM and ANQGSEA. There are 16 residues in the CDR3. Trimming took 2 bases from V and 3 from J, leaving 17 bases between them. The beta constant-region primer was an equimolar mix of two oligonucleotides covering TRBC1 and TRBC2. Ligated cDNA was amplified by four rounds of PCR with nested alpha and beta constant-region primers and SP2. A 12-nucleotide UMI and the SP2 primer were added to the cDNA 3' end by oligonucleotide ligation. TCRdb reprocessed the UMI-ligation and nested PCR reads with MiXCR, giving one entry per CDR3 protein. The sample consists of 80,000 or so distinct CDR3 sequences, around 9% of them appearing once. This clonotype was counted many times. Antigen: not known. Alpha and beta libraries were amplified separately from the second PCR onward. CMV status came from CD4+ IFNgamma after overnight CMV lysate stimulation.

This chain links TRBV29-1 with TRBJ1-3; possible D gene TRBD1, 6 bases. This receptor was identified in a human donor in good health. The sample taken for sequencing was naive CD8+ T cells from blood. The CDR3 DNA sequence: TGCAGCGTTGAATGGCGGCAGGGGACGATTGGAAACACCATATATTTT. Translation gives CSVEWRQGTIGNTIYF. Full variable domain (missing parts from reference TRBV29-1 and TRBJ1-3): SAVISQKPSRDICQRGTSLTIQCQVDSQVTMMFWYRQQPGQSLTLIATANQGSEATYESGFVIDKFPISRPNLTFSTLTVSNMSPEDSSIYLCSVEWRQGTIGNTIYFGEGSWLTVV.